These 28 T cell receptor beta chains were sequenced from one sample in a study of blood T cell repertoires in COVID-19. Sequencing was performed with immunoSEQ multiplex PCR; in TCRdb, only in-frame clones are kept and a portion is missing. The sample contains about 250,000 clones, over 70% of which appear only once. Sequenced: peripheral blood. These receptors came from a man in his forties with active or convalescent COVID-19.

CDR3 in amino acids: CASSDPPGFNSPLHF. In nucleotides, the CDR3 is TGTGCCAGCAGCGATCCCCCGGGTTTCAATTCACCCCTCCACTTT. The V gene is TRBV21-1, the J gene TRBJ1-6. TRBV21-1 is tagged as a pseudogene. The CDR3 has 15 residues.

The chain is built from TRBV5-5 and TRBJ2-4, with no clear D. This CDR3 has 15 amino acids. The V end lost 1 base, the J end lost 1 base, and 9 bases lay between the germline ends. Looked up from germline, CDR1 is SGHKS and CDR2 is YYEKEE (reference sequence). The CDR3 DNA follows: TGTGCCAGCAGCTTGACCGGTTTTGCCAAAAACATTCAGTACTTC. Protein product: CASSLTGFAKNIQYF.

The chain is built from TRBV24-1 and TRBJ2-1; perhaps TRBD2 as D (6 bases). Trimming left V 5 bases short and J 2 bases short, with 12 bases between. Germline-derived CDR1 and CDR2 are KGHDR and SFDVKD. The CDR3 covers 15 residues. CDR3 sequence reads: CATSVAVGPYNEQFF. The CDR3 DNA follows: TGTGCCACCAGTGTAGCGGTTGGCCCCTACAATGAGCAGTTCTTC.

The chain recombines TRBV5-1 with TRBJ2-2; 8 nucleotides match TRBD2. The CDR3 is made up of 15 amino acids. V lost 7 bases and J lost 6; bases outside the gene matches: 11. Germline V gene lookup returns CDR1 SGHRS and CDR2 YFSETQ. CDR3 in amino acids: CASESGGAEAGELFF. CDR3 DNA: TGCGCCAGCGAATCCGGGGGGGCTGAGGCCGGGGAGCTGTTTTTT. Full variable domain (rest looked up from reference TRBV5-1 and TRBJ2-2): KAGVTQTPRYLIKTRGQQVTLSCSPISGHRSVSWYQQTPGQGLQFLFEYFSETQRNKGNFPGRFSGRQFSNSRSEMNVSTLELGDSALYLCASESGGAEAGELFFGEGSRLTVL.

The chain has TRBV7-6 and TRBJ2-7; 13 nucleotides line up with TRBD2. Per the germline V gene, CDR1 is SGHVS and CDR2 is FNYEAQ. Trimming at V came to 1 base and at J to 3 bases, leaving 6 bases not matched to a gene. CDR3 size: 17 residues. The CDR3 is CASSLVGGTSGNYEQYF. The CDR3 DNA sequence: TGTGCCAGCAGCTTAGTAGGGGGGACTAGCGGGAACTACGAGCAGTACTTC.

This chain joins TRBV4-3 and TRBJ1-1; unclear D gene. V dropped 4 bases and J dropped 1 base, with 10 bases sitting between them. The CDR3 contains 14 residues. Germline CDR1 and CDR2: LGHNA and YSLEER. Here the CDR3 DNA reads TGCGCCAGCAGCCCGGGTTGGCAGAACACTGAAGCTTTCTTT. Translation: CASSPGWQNTEAFF.

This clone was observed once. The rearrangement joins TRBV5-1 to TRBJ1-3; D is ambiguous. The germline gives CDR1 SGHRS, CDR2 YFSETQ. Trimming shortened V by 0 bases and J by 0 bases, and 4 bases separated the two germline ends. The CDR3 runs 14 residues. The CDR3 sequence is CASSLGHSGNTIYF. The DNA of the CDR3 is TGCGCCAGCAGCTTGGGACACTCTGGAAACACCATATATTTT.

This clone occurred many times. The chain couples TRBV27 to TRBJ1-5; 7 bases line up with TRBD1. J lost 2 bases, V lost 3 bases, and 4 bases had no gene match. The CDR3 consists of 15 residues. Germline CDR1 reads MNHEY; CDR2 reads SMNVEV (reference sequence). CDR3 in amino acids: CASSFVGTGNQPQHF. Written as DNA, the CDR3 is TGTGCCAGCAGTTTTGTTGGGACAGGCAATCAGCCCCAGCATTTT.

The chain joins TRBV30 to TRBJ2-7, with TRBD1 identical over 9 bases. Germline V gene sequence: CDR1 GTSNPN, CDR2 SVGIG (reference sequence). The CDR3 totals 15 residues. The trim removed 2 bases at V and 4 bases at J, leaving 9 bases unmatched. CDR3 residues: CAWSPGTGIVYEQYF. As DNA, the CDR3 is TGTGCCTGGAGTCCCGGGACAGGGATTGTGTACGAGCAGTACTTC. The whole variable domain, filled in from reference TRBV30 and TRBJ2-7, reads SQTIHQWPATLVQPVGSPLSLECTVEGTSNPNLYWYRQAAGRGLQLLFYSVGIGQISSEVPQNLSASRPQDRQFILSSKKLLLSDSGFYLCAWSPGTGIVYEQYFGPGTRLTVT.

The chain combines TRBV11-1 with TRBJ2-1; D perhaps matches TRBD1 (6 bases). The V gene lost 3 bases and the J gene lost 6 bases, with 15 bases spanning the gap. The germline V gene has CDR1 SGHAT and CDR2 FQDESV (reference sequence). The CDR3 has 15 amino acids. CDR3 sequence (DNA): TGTGCCAGCAGCTTTAACAGGGTTCTGGTCAATGAGCAGTTCTTC. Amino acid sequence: CASSFNRVLVNEQFF.

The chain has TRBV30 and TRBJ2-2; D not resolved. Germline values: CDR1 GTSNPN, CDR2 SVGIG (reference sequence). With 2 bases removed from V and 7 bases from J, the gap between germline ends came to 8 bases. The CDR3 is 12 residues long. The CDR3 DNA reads TGTGCCTGGAGTAAATTTCACGGGGAGCTGTTTTTT. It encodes CAWSKFHGELFF.

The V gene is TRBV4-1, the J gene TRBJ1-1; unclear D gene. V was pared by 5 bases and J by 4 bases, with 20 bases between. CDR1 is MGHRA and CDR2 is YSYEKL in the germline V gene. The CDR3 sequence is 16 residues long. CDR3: CASSFDERLVGTEAFF. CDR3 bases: TGCGCCAGCAGCTTTGACGAGAGGCTAGTGGGCACTGAAGCTTTCTTT.

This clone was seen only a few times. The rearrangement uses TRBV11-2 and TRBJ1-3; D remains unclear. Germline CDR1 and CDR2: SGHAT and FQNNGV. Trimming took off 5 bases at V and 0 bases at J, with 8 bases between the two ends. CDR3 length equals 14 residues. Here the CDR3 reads CASSPNPSGNTIYF. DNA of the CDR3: TGTGCCAGCAGCCCTAACCCCTCTGGAAACACCATATATTTT. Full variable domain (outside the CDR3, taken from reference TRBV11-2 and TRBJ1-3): EAGVAQSPRYKIIEKRQSVAFWCNPISGHATLYWYQQILGQGPKLLIQFQNNGVVDDSQLPKDRFSAERLKGVDSTLKIQPAKLEDSAVYLCASSPNPSGNTIYFGEGSWLTVV.

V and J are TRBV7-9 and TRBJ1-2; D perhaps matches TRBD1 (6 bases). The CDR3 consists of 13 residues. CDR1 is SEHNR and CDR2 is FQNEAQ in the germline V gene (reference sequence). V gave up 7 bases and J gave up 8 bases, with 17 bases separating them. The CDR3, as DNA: TGTGCCAGCATCCAGGGGATTGGCTCCGGCTACACCTTC. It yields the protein CASIQGIGSGYTF.

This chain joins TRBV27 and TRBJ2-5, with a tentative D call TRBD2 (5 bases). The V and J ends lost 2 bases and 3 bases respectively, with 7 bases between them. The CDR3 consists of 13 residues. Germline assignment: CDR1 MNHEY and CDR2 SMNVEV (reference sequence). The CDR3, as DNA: TGTGCCAGCAGTTTAGGACTGGAAGAGACCCAGTACTTC. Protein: CASSLGLEETQYF.

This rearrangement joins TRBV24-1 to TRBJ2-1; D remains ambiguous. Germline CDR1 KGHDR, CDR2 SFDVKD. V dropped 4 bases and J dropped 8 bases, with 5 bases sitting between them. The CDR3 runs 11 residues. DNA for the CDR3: TGTGCCACCAGTGACTTCGATGAGCAGTTCTTC. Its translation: CATSDFDEQFF.

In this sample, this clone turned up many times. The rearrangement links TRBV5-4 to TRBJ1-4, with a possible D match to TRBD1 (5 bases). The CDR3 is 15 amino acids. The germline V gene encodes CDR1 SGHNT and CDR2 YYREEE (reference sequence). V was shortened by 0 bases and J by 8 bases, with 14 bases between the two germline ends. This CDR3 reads CASSLGAQGGEKLFF. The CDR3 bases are TGTGCCAGCAGCTTGGGGGCGCAGGGAGGGGAAAAACTGTTTTTT.

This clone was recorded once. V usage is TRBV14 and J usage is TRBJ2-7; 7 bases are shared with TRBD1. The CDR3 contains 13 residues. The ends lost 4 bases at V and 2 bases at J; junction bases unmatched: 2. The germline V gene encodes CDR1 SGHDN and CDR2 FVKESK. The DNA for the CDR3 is TGTGCCAGCAGCCGAGGACAGGCCTACGAGCAGTACTTC. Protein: CASSRGQAYEQYF.

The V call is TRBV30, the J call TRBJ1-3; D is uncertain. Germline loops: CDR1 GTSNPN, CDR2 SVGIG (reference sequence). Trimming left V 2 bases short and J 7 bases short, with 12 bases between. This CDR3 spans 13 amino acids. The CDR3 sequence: CAWSRLGGNTIYF. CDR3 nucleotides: TGTGCCTGGAGTCGACTAGGCGGCAACACCATATATTTT.

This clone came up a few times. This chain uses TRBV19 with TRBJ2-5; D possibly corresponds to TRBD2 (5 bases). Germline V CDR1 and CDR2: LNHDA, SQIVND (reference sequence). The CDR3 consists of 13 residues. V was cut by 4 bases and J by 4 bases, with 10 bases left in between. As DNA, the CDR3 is TGTGCCAGTAGTAGAGGGTGGGGAGAGACCCAGTACTTC. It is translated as CASSRGWGETQYF.

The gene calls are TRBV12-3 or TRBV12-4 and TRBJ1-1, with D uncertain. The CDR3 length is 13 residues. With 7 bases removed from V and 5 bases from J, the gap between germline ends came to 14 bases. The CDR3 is CASTHKEWTEAFF. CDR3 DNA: TGTGCCAGCACCCACAAGGAGTGGACTGAAGCTTTCTTT.

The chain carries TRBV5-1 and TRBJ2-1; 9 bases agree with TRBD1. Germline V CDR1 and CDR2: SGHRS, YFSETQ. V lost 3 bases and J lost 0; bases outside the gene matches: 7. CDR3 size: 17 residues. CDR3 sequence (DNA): TGCGCCAGCAGCTGGGGGACAGGGAAGAGCTCCTACAATGAGCAGTTCTTC. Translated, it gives CASSWGTGKSSYNEQFF.

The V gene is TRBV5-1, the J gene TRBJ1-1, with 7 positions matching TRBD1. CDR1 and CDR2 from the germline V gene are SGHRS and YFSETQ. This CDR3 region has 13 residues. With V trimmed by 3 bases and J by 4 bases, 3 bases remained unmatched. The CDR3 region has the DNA TGCGCCAGCAGCTGGGACAGTCCCACTGAAGCTTTCTTT. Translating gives CASSWDSPTEAFF.

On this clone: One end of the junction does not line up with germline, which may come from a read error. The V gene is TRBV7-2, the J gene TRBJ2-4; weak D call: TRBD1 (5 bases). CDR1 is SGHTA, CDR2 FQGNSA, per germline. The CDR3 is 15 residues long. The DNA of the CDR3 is TGTGCCAGCAGCTTATTTACAGGCACTCAAAACGTTCAGTACTTC. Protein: CASSLFTGTQNVQYF.

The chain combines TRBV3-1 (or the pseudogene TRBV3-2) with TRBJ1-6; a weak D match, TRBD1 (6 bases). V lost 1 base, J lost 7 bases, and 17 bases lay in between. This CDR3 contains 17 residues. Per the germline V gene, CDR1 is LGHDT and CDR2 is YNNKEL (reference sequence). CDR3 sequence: CASSQVGGGLGNSPLHF. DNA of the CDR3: TGTGCCAGCAGCCAAGTCGGTGGGGGCCTGGGCAATTCACCCCTCCACTTT.

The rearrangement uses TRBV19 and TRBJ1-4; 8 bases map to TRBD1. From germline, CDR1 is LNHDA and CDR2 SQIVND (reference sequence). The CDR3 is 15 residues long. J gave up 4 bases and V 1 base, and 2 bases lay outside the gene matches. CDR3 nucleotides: TGTGCCAGTAGTATAGGGACAGGGAGTAATGAAAAACTGTTTTTT. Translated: CASSIGTGSNEKLFF. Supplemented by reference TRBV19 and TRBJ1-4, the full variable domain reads DGGITQSPKYLFRKEGQNVTLSCEQNLNHDAMYWYRQDPGQGLRLIYYSQIVNDFQKGDIAEGYSVSREKKESFPLTVTSAQKNPTAFYLCASSIGTGSNEKLFFGSGTQLSVL.

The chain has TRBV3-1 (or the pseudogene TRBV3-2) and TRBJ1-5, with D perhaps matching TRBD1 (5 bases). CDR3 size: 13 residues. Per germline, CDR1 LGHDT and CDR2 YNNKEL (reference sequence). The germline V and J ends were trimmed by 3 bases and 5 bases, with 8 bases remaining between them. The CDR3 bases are TGTGCCAGCAGCCAGGGGCCGGATCAGCCCCAGCATTTT. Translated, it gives CASSQGPDQPQHF.

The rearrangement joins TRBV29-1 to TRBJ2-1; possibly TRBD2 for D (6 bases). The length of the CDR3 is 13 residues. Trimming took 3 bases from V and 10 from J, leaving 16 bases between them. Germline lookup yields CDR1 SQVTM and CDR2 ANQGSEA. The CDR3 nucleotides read TGCAGCGTTGATAGCGGTAGCGGCGAAGAGCAGTTCTTC. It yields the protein CSVDSGSGEEQFF.